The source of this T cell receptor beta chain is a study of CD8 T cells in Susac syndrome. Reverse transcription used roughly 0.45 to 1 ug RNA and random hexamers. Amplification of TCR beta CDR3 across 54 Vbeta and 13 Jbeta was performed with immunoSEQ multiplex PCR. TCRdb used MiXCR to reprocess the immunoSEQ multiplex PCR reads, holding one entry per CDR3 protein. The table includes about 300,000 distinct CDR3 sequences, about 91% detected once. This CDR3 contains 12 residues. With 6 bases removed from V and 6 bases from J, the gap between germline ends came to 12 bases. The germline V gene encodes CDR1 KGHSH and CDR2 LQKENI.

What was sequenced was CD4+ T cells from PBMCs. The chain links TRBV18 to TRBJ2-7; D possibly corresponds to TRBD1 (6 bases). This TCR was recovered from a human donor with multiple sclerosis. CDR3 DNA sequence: TGTGCCAGCTCCCTCCGGGACACCGAGCAGTACTTC. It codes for CASSLRDTEQYF.